A single sample gave rise to the 18 T cell receptor beta chains below, sequenced in a study of identical twins. TCRdb re-derived calls from the 5' RACE reads in MiXCR, one entry per CDR3 protein. The sample lists hundreds of thousands of distinct CDR3 sequences; over 5% were seen once. Sequenced input: naive T cells sorted from blood. The source of these receptors is a man younger than 35 in good health.

This clonotype has a count of ten or more. The chain is built from TRBV21-1 and TRBJ2-7; the table gives TRBD1 as D, unverified against the DNA. TRBV21-1 has pseudogene status. The CDR3 has 16 amino acids. The CDR3 region is CASSTRTQGNLYEQYV. Here the CDR3 DNA reads TGTGCCAGCAGCACTAGGACACAGGGGAATCTCTACGAGCAGTACGTC.

At least ten counts were recorded for this clonotype. The CDR3 DNA reads TGCAGTGCTAGAGAAGGGGGGGTGGCGAACACTGAAGCTTTCTTT. This gives the protein CSAREGGVANTEAFF. The V and J genes are TRBV20-1 and TRBJ1-1, with a tentative D call TRBD1 (6 bases). The germline V and J ends were trimmed by 0 bases and 1 base, with 12 bases remaining between them. Germline V gene data show CDR1 as DFQATT and CDR2 as SNEGSKA (reference sequence). CDR3 length: 15 residues.

This clonotype was detected a few times. The J gene is TRBJ1-2, the V gene TRBV12-3 or TRBV12-4, with D maybe TRBD1 (5 bases). V lost 3 bases and J lost 10, with 15 bases in between. CDR3 size: 13 residues. The CDR3, as DNA: TGTGCCAGCAGTTTCGGGGGTTTTGGTGACTACACCTTC. Translation: CASSFGGFGDYTF.

The V and J genes are TRBV9 and TRBJ2-4; D gene ambiguous. The CDR3 runs 12 residues. V was pared by 3 bases and J by 7 bases, with 8 bases between. Germline assignment: CDR1 SGDLS and CDR2 YYNGEE. CDR3 bases: TGTGCCAGCAGCGCAAACTCGAACATTCAGTACTTC. Its protein product is CASSANSNIQYF.

To note about this clonotype: Relative to the germline gene, one junction end is altered; a read error may explain this. The gene calls are TRBV23-1 and TRBJ2-5; the D gene is possibly TRBD2 (5 bases). TRBV23-1 carries the ORF label, with uncertain function. The CDR3 extends over 19 amino acids. CDR3 loop: CPSSQSRRTSPPGEETQYF. DNA of the CDR3: TGCCCCAGCAGTCAATCACGTCGGACCTCTCCCCCCGGGGAAGAGACCCAGTACTTC.

This clonotype has a count of ten or more. J is TRBJ2-3 and V is TRBV15; D remains ambiguous. Trimming shortened V by 4 bases and J by 2 bases, and 4 bases separated the two germline ends. This CDR3 region has 12 residues. In germline, CDR1 is LNHNV, CDR2 YYDKDF (reference sequence). The CDR3 bases are TGTGCCACCAGCATTGACACAGATACGCAGTATTTT. As protein: CATSIDTDTQYF.

In this sample, this clonotype turned up many times. The V call is TRBV9, the J call TRBJ1-1; no firm D call. There are 13 residues in the CDR3. The V end lost 2 bases, the J end lost 0 bases, and 5 bases lay between the germline ends. Per germline, CDR1 SGDLS and CDR2 YYNGEE. The CDR3 spells CASSVAVNTEAFF. The CDR3 DNA reads as TGTGCCAGCAGCGTTGCGGTGAACACTGAAGCTTTCTTT. Complete variable domain (other parts from reference TRBV9 and TRBJ1-1): DSGVTQTPKHLITATGQRVTLRCSPRSGDLSVYWYQQSLDQGLQFLIQYYNGEERAKGNILERFSAQQFPDLHSELNLSSLELGDSALYFCASSVAVNTEAFFGQGTRLTVV.

Ten or more counts support this clonotype. The chain uses TRBV6-5 and TRBJ2-7; 9 bases align to TRBD1. Germline V gives CDR1 MNHEY, CDR2 SVGAGI. The CDR3 is 15 amino acids. Trimming removed 0 bases from V and 5 bases from J; junction bases left unmatched: 5. The CDR3 spells CASSYSRDRAHEQYF. The CDR3 DNA is TGTGCCAGCAGTTACTCCCGGGACAGGGCCCACGAGCAGTACTTC.

This clonotype was seen ten or more times. The V gene is TRBV15, the J gene TRBJ1-2; the D is unclear. CDR1 and CDR2 from the germline V gene are LNHNV and YYDKDF (reference sequence). The CDR3 is made up of 12 amino acids. V was cut by 0 bases and J by 7 bases, with 6 bases left in between. DNA of the CDR3: TGTGCCACCAGCAGAGAGAGTGGTGGCTACACCTTC. Residues: CATSRESGGYTF.

V usage is TRBV27 and J usage is TRBJ2-3, with 13 nucleotides matching TRBD2. The J segment lost 3 bases and the V segment lost 5 bases, leaving 11 bases of the junction unmatched. Looked up from germline, CDR1 is MNHEY and CDR2 is SMNVEV (reference sequence). The CDR3 is 18 amino acids. CDR3 nucleotides: TGTGCCAGCAGTATGCGACTAGCGGGAGGAGGTGGTACAGATACGCAGTATTTT. It yields the protein CASSMRLAGGGGTDTQYF.

This clonotype was seen at least ten times. The V gene is TRBV27, the J gene TRBJ1-1; D uncertain. The CDR3 length is 14 residues. Trimming took off 2 bases at V and 9 bases at J, with 16 bases between the two ends. Looked up from germline, CDR1 is MNHEY and CDR2 is SMNVEV (reference sequence). This CDR3 reads CASSLNGPERKAFF. The CDR3, as DNA: TGTGCCAGCAGTTTAAACGGCCCGGAAAGAAAAGCTTTCTTT.

The table lists this clonotype with many counts. The V call is TRBV6-2 or TRBV6-3, the J call TRBJ2-1; 11 nucleotides align to TRBD2. The length of the CDR3 is 16 residues. With 5 bases clipped from V and 4 bases from J, the junction kept 7 bases outside the gene matches. Looked up from germline, CDR1 is MNHEY and CDR2 is SVGEGT. The CDR3 DNA reads as TGTGCCAGCAGTAGCTCCGGGACTAGCGGTTACAATGAGCAGTTCTTC. It is translated as CASSSSGTSGYNEQFF.

The chain couples TRBV27 to TRBJ1-3, with 7 bases identical to TRBD1. This CDR3 has 15 residues. Germline V gene data show CDR1 as MNHEY and CDR2 as SMNVEV (reference sequence). Trimming removed 2 bases from V and 3 bases from J; junction bases left unmatched: 4. The CDR3 sequence is CASSLTGQVGNTIYF. The CDR3 region has the DNA TGTGCCAGCAGTTTAACCGGACAGGTTGGAAACACCATATATTTT.

This clonotype has ten or more counts. The chain is built from TRBV29-1 and TRBJ2-3; no definite D call. Germline assignment: CDR1 SQVTM and CDR2 ANQGSEA. The CDR3 has 13 residues. V was cut by 4 bases and J by 6 bases, with 14 bases left in between. CDR3 DNA: TGCAGCGTTGCAGCCAGGATAGTGGATACGCAGTATTTT. Its translation: CSVAARIVDTQYF.

This clonotype has at least ten counts. This chain uses TRBV15 with TRBJ2-7; D may be TRBD1 or TRBD2 (5 bases each). V lost 3 bases and J 4 bases, leaving 22 bases between the germline ends. Per germline, CDR1 LNHNV and CDR2 YYDKDF (reference sequence). This CDR3 region has 17 residues. CDR3 region: CATSSGRERGSGYEQYF. The CDR3 DNA reads as TGTGCCACCAGCAGTGGAAGGGAGAGGGGAAGTGGATACGAGCAGTACTTC.

V and J are TRBV9 and TRBJ2-2; 9 nucleotides line up with TRBD2. The germline CDR1 and CDR2 sequences are SGDLS and YYNGEE. The V and J ends lost 8 bases and 3 bases, in that order; junction bases with no gene match: 8. This CDR3 spans 15 amino acids. The CDR3 loop reads CASGGGRADTGELFF. In DNA, the CDR3 is TGTGCCAGTGGGGGCGGGAGGGCGGACACCGGGGAGCTGTTTTTT. The full variable domain, rest sourced from reference TRBV9 and TRBJ2-2, is DSGVTQTPKHLITATGQRVTLRCSPRSGDLSVYWYQQSLDQGLQFLIQYYNGEERAKGNILERFSAQQFPDLHSELNLSSLELGDSALYFCASGGGRADTGELFFGEGSRLTVL.

The CDR3 protein is CASSQGQGRRERNEQFF. In nucleotides, the CDR3 is TGTGCCAGCAGCCAAGGGCAGGGGAGGCGGGAGAGGAATGAGCAGTTCTTC. The chain carries TRBV14 and TRBJ2-1; a weak D match, TRBD2 (7 bases). Germline V gene lookup returns CDR1 SGHDN and CDR2 FVKESK. This CDR3 has 17 residues. Trimming took off 1 base at V and 7 bases at J, with 20 bases between the two ends. Drawing the rest from reference TRBV14 and TRBJ2-1, the complete variable domain is EAGVTQFPSHSVIEKGQTVTLRCDPISGHDNLYWYRRVMGKEIKFLLHFVKESKQDESGMPNNRFLAERTGGTYSTLKVQPAELEDSGVYFCASSQGQGRRERNEQFFGPGTRLTVL.

J is TRBJ2-1 and V is TRBV2; 11 bases align to TRBD2. Germline CDR1 is SNHLY and CDR2 is FYNNEI. V lost 6 bases and J lost 14; bases outside the gene matches: 15. CDR3 length: 15 residues. CDR3 DNA sequence: TGTGCCAGCAGCCTCCTAGCGGGAGGAGCAAGAGATGAGTTCTTC. Its translation: CASSLLAGGARDEFF.